These 15 T cell receptor beta chains originate from one sample sequenced in a study of control samples from healthy donors and cancer patients. The assay was immunoSEQ multiplex PCR, and TCRdb's table has in-frame clones only and misses some. The repertoire holds more than 35,000 clones, about 86% seen once, with roughly 21% in the top ten. What was sequenced was PBMCs. The receptors were sampled from an older woman with lung cancer.

This clone was found once. V is TRBV7-9 and J is TRBJ1-2, with a weak D call TRBD1 (5 bases). Germline loops: CDR1 SEHNR, CDR2 FQNEAQ (reference sequence). This CDR3 spans 13 amino acids. Trimming took off 3 bases at V and 8 bases at J, with 13 bases between the two ends. CDR3 sequence: CASSLARAFGYTF. CDR3 in DNA: TGTGCCAGCAGCTTGGCCAGGGCATTCGGCTACACCTTC.

The V gene is TRBV6-2 or TRBV6-3, the J gene TRBJ1-5; D is undetermined. The CDR3 covers 13 residues. V was shortened by 6 bases and J by 5 bases, with 11 bases between the two germline ends. Germline V gene sequence: CDR1 MNHEY, CDR2 SVGEGT. DNA of the CDR3: TGTGCCAGCAGCGGGGATCTTTATCAGCCCCAGCATTTT. Translating it yields CASSGDLYQPQHF.

V is TRBV6-5 and J is TRBJ2-1, with D perhaps TRBD1 (6 bases). Trimming left V 0 bases short and J 0 bases short, with 6 bases between. Germline assignment: CDR1 MNHEY and CDR2 SVGAGI. This CDR3 spans 15 amino acids. The CDR3 DNA follows: TGTGCCAGCAGTTACTCGGGGGCCTCCTACAATGAGCAGTTCTTC. This sequence encodes CASSYSGASYNEQFF.

V usage is TRBV12-3 or TRBV12-4 and J usage is TRBJ1-2; no clear D gene. Trimming took 4 bases from V and 0 from J, leaving 6 bases between them. This CDR3 has 13 amino acids. The CDR3 region is CASSSTSNYGYTF. In DNA, the CDR3 is TGTGCCAGCAGTTCTACGTCTAACTATGGCTACACCTTC.

The sample holds a few counts of this clone. The chain recombines TRBV5-5 with TRBJ2-2, with 9 bases that match TRBD1. CDR3 length: 18 residues. V shed 0 bases, J shed 1 base, and the junction held 7 bases outside the gene matches. Germline V CDR1 and CDR2: SGHKS, YYEKEE (reference sequence). CDR3 protein: CASSLVSGQGQNTGELFF. DNA of the CDR3: TGTGCCAGCAGCTTGGTCTCAGGACAGGGGCAGAACACCGGGGAGCTGTTTTTT.

The CDR3 DNA sequence: TGTGCCAGCAGTTACTCAGAGCGGAGGGGCTACACCTTC. Amino acid sequence: CASSYSERRGYTF. V is TRBV6-2 or TRBV6-3 and J is TRBJ1-2; D is undetermined. V lost 0 bases to trimming and J lost 8 bases, with 10 bases between them. The germline gives CDR1 MNHEY, CDR2 SVGEGT. CDR3 size: 13 residues.

V usage is TRBV5-1 and J usage is TRBJ1-4; D remains ambiguous. Deletions cut 0 bases from V and 4 bases from J, with 10 bases between. Germline CDR1 and CDR2: SGHRS and YFSETQ. This CDR3 is built from 15 residues. CDR3 in DNA: TGCGCCAGCAGCTTGGTAGGGTCGCTTAATGAAAAACTGTTTTTT. Protein product: CASSLVGSLNEKLFF.

The V and J genes are TRBV10-3 and TRBJ2-7; TRBD1 or TRBD2 may be the D gene (5 bases each). The CDR3 has 15 amino acids. V was shortened by 4 bases and J by 5 bases, with 18 bases between the two germline ends. Germline-derived CDR1 and CDR2 are ENHRY and SYGVKD. As DNA, the CDR3 is TGTGCCATCAGTGCAACAGGAGGAGCTGCCCACGAGCAGTACTTC. This sequence encodes CAISATGGAAHEQYF.

The chain uses TRBV7-3 and TRBJ2-2; possible D gene TRBD1, 6 bases. CDR3 length: 14 amino acids. Germline values: CDR1 SGHTA, CDR2 FQGTGA. Trimming stripped 4 bases from V and 5 bases from J, with 11 bases between. For the CDR3, the DNA is TGTGCCAGCAGCTCACAGGGCAAGACCGGGGAGCTGTTTTTT. Amino acid sequence: CASSSQGKTGELFF.

The rearrangement uses TRBV12-5 and TRBJ2-5; TRBD1 or TRBD2 may be the D gene (5 bases each). This CDR3 region has 14 residues. CDR1 LGHNT and CDR2 FRNRAP come from the germline V gene. V was clipped by 6 bases and J by 5 bases, with 16 bases between them. The CDR3 coding sequence is TGTGCTAGTGGAACCGGGACCTACAAGGAGACCCAGTACTTC. It encodes CASGTGTYKETQYF.

The chain employs TRBV28 and TRBJ1-5, with 8 nucleotides matching TRBD1. The CDR3 consists of 15 residues. Germline V gives CDR1 MDHEN, CDR2 SYDVKM. Trimming at V came to 5 bases and at J to 7 bases, leaving 10 bases not matched to a gene. DNA of the CDR3: TGTGCCAGCAGTGACCGGACAGGGTGGATACAGCCCCAGCATTTT. It encodes CASSDRTGWIQPQHF.

The V gene is TRBV5-1, the J gene TRBJ2-3; maybe TRBD1 (5 bases). The V and J ends lost 0 bases and 4 bases respectively, with 6 bases between them. Germline V gene lookup returns CDR1 SGHRS and CDR2 YFSETQ. The CDR3 loop spans 13 amino acids. The CDR3 coding sequence is TGCGCCAGCAGCTTGGGCAGGGCAGATACGCAGTATTTT. Amino acid sequence: CASSLGRADTQYF.

This chain uses TRBV6-6 with TRBJ1-1, with D possibly matching TRBD1 (5 bases). Per germline, CDR1 MNHNY and CDR2 SVGAGI (reference sequence). There are 13 residues in the CDR3. Trimming stripped 6 bases from V and 4 bases from J, with 12 bases between. In nucleotides, the CDR3 is TGTGCCAGCAGACTTCAGGGACGCACTGAAGCTTTCTTT. It codes for CASRLQGRTEAFF.

The chain is built from TRBV25-1 and TRBJ2-7, with TRBD1 as a possible D gene (5 bases). V was pared by 5 bases and J by 1 base, with 9 bases between. There are 13 residues in the CDR3. CDR1 MGHDK and CDR2 SYGVNS come from the germline V gene. The chain's CDR3 is CASSSRVSYEQYF. CDR3 bases: TGTGCCAGCAGTTCCAGGGTTTCCTACGAGCAGTACTTC.

V and J are TRBV6-5 and TRBJ1-2; TRBD1 aligns across 9 bases. This CDR3 contains 13 residues. Germline trimming cut 6 bases from V and 8 bases from J; bases unmatched to any gene: 7. Germline-derived CDR1 and CDR2 are MNHEY and SVGAGI. The CDR3 here is CASSRTGVRGYTF. The CDR3 DNA reads TGTGCCAGCAGCCGGACAGGGGTGCGGGGCTACACCTTC.